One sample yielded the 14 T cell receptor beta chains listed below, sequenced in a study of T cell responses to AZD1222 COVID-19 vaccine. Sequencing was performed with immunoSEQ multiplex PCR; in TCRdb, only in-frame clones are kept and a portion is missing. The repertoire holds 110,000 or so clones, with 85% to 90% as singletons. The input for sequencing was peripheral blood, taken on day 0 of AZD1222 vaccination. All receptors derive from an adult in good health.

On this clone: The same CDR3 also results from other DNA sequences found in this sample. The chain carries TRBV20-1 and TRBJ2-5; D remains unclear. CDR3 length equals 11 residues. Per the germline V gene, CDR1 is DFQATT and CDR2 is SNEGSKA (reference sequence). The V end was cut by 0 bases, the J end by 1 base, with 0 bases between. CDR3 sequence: CSARDQETQYF. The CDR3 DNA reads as TGCAGTGCTAGAGACCAAGAGACCCAGTACTTC.

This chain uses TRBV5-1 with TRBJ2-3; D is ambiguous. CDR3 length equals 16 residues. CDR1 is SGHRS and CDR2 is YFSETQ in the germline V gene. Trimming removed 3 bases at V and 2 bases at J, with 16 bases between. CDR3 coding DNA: TGCGCCAGCAGCTCCGGTGGTGGCGGTTCCACAGATACGCAGTATTTT. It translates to CASSSGGGGSTDTQYF. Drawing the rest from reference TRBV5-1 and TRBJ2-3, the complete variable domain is KAGVTQTPRYLIKTRGQQVTLSCSPISGHRSVSWYQQTPGQGLQFLFEYFSETQRNKGNFPGRFSGRQFSNSRSEMNVSTLELGDSALYLCASSSGGGGSTDTQYFGPGTRLTVL.

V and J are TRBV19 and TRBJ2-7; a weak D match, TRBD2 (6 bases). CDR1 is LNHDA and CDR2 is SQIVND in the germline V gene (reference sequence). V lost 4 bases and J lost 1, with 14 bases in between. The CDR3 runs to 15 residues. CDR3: CASSRAGGNSYEQYF. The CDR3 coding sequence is TGTGCCAGTAGTAGGGCCGGAGGGAATTCCTACGAGCAGTACTTC.

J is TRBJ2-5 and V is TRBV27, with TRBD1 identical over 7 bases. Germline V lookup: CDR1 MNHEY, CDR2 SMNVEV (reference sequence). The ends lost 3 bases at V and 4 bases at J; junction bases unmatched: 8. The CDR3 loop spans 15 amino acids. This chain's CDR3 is CASSLRHRGGETQYF. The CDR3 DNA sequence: TGTGCCAGCAGTTTGAGACACAGGGGTGGAGAGACCCAGTACTTC.

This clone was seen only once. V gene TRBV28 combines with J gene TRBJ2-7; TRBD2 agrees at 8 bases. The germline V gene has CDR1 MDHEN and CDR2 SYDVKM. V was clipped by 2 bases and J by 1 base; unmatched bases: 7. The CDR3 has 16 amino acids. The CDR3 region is CASSLLSGSLSYEQYF. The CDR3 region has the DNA TGTGCCAGCAGTTTACTCAGCGGGAGTCTGTCCTACGAGCAGTACTTC.

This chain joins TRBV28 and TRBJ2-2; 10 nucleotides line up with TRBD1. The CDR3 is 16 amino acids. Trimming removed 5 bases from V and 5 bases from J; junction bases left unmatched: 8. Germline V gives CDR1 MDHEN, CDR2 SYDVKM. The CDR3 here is CASSPPGQGRTGELFF. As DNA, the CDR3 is TGTGCCAGCAGTCCCCCGGGACAGGGGAGGACCGGGGAGCTGTTTTTT.

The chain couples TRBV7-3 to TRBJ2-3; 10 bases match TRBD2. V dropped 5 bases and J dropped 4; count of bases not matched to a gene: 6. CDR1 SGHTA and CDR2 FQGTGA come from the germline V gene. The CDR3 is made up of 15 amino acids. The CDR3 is CASSPLAGAADTQYF. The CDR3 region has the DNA TGTGCCAGCAGCCCTCTAGCGGGAGCAGCAGATACGCAGTATTTT.

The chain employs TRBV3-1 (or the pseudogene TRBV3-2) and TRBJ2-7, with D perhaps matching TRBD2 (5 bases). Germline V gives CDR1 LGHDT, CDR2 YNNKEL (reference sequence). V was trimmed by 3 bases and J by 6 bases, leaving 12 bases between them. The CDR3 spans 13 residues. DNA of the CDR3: TGTGCCAGCAGCCATGGGCCCCGGGGCGAGCAGTACTTC. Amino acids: CASSHGPRGEQYF.

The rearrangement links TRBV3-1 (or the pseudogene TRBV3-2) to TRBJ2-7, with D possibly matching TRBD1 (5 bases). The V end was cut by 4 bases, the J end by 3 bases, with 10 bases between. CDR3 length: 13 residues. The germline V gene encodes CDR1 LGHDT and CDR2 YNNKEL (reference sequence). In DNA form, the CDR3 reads TGTGCCAGCAGCCCCGGACAACTCTACGAGCAGTACTTC. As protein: CASSPGQLYEQYF.

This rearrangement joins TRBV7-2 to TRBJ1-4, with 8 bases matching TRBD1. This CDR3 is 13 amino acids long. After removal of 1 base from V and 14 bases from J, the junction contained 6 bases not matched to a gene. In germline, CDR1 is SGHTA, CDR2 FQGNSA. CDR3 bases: TGTGCCAGCAGCTTAGGGGCAGGGGGCTCTCTGTTTTTT. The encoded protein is CASSLGAGGSLFF.

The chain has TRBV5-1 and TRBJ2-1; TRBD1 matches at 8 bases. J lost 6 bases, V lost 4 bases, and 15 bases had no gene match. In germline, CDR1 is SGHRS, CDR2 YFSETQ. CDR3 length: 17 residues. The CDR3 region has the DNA TGCGCCAGCAGCCTGGCAGCGGACAGGGTCGTAGGCAATGAGCAGTTCTTC. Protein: CASSLAADRVVGNEQFF.

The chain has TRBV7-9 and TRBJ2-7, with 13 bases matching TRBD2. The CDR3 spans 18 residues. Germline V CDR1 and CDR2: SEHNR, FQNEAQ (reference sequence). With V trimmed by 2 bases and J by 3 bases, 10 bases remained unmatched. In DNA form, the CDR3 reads TGTGCCAGCAGCTTAAGACGGACTAGCGGGAGAGACGGCTACGAGCAGTACTTC. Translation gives CASSLRRTSGRDGYEQYF.

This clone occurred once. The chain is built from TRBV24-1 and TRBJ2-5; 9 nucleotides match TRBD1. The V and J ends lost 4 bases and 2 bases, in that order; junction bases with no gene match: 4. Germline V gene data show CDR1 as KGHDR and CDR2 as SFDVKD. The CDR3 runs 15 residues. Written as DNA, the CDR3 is TGTGCCACCAGTGACGTTGGACAGGGGCAAGAGACCCAGTACTTC. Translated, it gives CATSDVGQGQETQYF.

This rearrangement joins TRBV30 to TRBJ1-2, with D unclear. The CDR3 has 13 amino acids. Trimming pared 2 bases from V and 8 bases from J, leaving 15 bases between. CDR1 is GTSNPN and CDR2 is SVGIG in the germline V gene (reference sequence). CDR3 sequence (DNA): TGTGCCTGGAGTCTTACAGCCGTCTGGGGCTACACCTTC. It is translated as CAWSLTAVWGYTF. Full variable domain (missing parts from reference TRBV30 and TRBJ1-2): SQTIHQWPATLVQPVGSPLSLECTVEGTSNPNLYWYRQAAGRGLQLLFYSVGIGQISSEVPQNLSASRPQDRQFILSSKKLLLSDSGFYLCAWSLTAVWGYTFGSGTRLTVV.